The clone carrying this T cell receptor beta chain was counted between two and nine times. This CDR3 contains 11 residues. Deletions cut 3 bases from V and 8 bases from J, with 6 bases between. CDR1 is MNHEY, CDR2 SVGAGI, per germline. It was with random hexamers that roughly 0.45 to 1 ug RNA was reverse transcribed. TCRdb called the immunoSEQ multiplex PCR reads again in MiXCR, with one record for every CDR3 protein. This sample has over 150,000 distinct CDR3 sequences, with around 94% found just once. These data are taken from a study of CD8 T cells in Susac syndrome. This receptor was identified in a human donor with Susac syndrome. The sequenced sample consisted of CD4+ T cells from PBMCs. The chain carries TRBV6-5 and TRBJ2-3; TRBD2 might be the D (6 bases). The CDR3 sequence: CASSYSGTQYF. Written as DNA, the CDR3 is TGTGCCAGCAGTTATAGCGGTACGCAGTATTTT.